The 17 T cell receptor beta chains below were found in one sample sequenced in a study of breast tumors, draining lymph nodes, adjacent tissues (dated by TCRdb to about 2016). The lymph node samples were taken from the axillary draining lymph nodes of breast cancer patients. The library was built by means of multiplex PCR. The instrument given in TCRdb is Illumina HiSeq 2000. Through fastp at Q25 and MiXCR, TCRdb rebuilt clones from the public reads, retaining in-frame beta chains. Rows merge per CDR3 protein into single entries with the most common DNA and genes. This sample holds about 230,000 distinct CDR3 sequences; about 30% were observed only once. Together, the top ten hold 1.4% of the sample. Sequenced input: axillary lymph node tissue. These receptors were taken from a female donor with breast cancer. Some clones in this sample may be carry-over from other donors' samples.

As concerns this clonotype: A much larger clone is a single base away; this may be a read error. V gene TRBV4-1 combines with J gene TRBJ2-1; D not certain. This CDR3 is 16 amino acids long. V gave up 1 base and J gave up 2 bases, with 12 bases separating them. Germline V CDR1 and CDR2: MGHRA, YSYEKL. CDR3 nucleotide sequence: TGCGCCAGCAGCCAAGTCGATCTGGCCACCTACAATGAGCAGTTCTTC. Its translation: CASSQVDLATYNEQFF.

The CDR3 is CVGGLAGVYDTQYF. In DNA, the CDR3 is TGTGTCGGGGGGCTAGCGGGAGTGTACGATACGCAGTATTTT. The chain couples TRBV7-9 to TRBJ2-3; TRBD2 matches at 10 bases. The germline V gene has CDR1 SEHNR and CDR2 FQNEAQ (reference sequence). The CDR3 runs to 14 residues. Full variable domain (outside the CDR3, taken from reference TRBV7-9 and TRBJ2-3): DTGVSQNPRHKITKRGQNVTFRCDPISEHNRLYWYRQTLGQGPEFLTYFQNEAQLEKSRLLSDRFSAERPKGSFSTLEIQRTEQGDSAMYLCVGGLAGVYDTQYFGPGTRLTVL.

A word on this clonotype: A much larger clonotype is one base distant, so this may be a read error. This CDR3 fails to terminate in the conserved phenylalanine or tryptophan, so it likely reflects a read error. The DNA is omitted, as the CDR3 cannot be located on it reliably, and the CDR3 follows TCRdb's listing. The J gene is TRBJ2-1, the V gene TRBV20-1; the table gives TRBD2 as D, unverified against the DNA. The germline V gene encodes CDR1 DFQATT and CDR2 SNEGSKA (reference sequence). The CDR3 has 10 amino acids, counting both end residues. The CDR3 is CSARLAGEFS.

As regards this clonotype: A clone one base away is much larger, so this may be a read error. The V and J genes are TRBV3-1 and TRBJ2-7; D is undetermined. The CDR3 runs 15 residues. From germline, CDR1 is LGHDT and CDR2 YNNKEL (reference sequence). The DNA of the CDR3 is TGTGCCAGCAGCCAAGATCGGCAGTTCTCCTACGAGCAGCACTTC. Translated: CASSQDRQFSYEQHF.

This sequence joins TRBV9 and TRBJ2-7; 7 positions agree with TRBD2. With the DNA end fitting TRBJ2-1 better, the J assignment may be wrong. The CDR3 consists of 14 residues. Germline V lookup: CDR1 SGDLS, CDR2 YYNGEE. This chain's CDR3 is CASSVGLASYEQFF. The CDR3 DNA is TGTGCCAGCAGCGTAGGACTAGCTTCCTACGAACAGTTCTTC.

This clonotype was seen ten or more times. In DNA form, the CDR3 reads TGTGCCAGCAGTTTGACCATCTACTACGAGCAGTACTTC. Translation gives CASSLTIYYEQYF. V and J are TRBV27 and TRBJ2-7, with D unresolved. The CDR3 extends over 13 amino acids. Germline V lookup: CDR1 MNHEY, CDR2 SMNVEV (reference sequence). The V end was cut by 3 bases, the J end by 3 bases, with 9 bases between.

J is TRBJ1-2 and V is TRBV6-4, with 7 bases that match TRBD1. This CDR3 has 13 amino acids. V lost 6 bases, J lost 4 bases, and 5 bases stayed unmatched. Germline CDR1 MRHNA, CDR2 SNTAGT. The CDR3 sequence is CASSRGQAYGYTF. For the CDR3, the DNA is TGTGCCAGCAGCCGAGGACAGGCCTATGGCTACACCTTC.

Ten or more counts support this clonotype. The chain employs TRBV5-1 and TRBJ2-2, with TRBD2 identical over 9 bases. CDR1 and CDR2 from the germline V gene are SGHRS and YFSETQ. V shed 0 bases and J 7 bases; nucleotides not matched to a gene: 10. The CDR3 has 17 residues. CDR3 DNA sequence: TGCGCCAGCAGCTTGGCAAGTAGCGGGAGATTGAGCGGGGAGCTGTTTTTT. As protein: CASSLASSGRLSGELFF.

This clonotype was counted ten times or more. The chain links TRBV7-2 to TRBJ1-2; no definite D call. The CDR3 spans 12 residues. V gave up 5 bases and J gave up 4 bases, with 8 bases separating them. The germline gives CDR1 SGHTA, CDR2 FQGNSA. Written as DNA, the CDR3 is TGTGCCAGCAGCCCCGACCGCTATGGCTACACCTTC. Its protein product is CASSPDRYGYTF.

J is TRBJ2-1 and V is TRBV18, with D perhaps TRBD2 (5 bases). Looked up from germline, CDR1 is KGHSH and CDR2 is LQKENI. Trimming took 0 bases from V and 16 from J, leaving 19 bases between them. The CDR3 has 14 residues. CDR3 in amino acids: CASSPPSRASRFFF. In DNA, the CDR3 is TGTGCCAGCTCACCACCGAGTCGAGCTAGCCGATTTTTCTTC.

This chain uses TRBV9 with TRBJ2-5; TRBD2 matches at 11 bases. This CDR3 contains 16 residues. Germline V gene sequence: CDR1 SGDLS, CDR2 YYNGEE. Losses at the gene ends were 0 bases for V and 3 bases for J; bases not matched to a gene: 4. The CDR3 sequence: CASSVGLAGREETQYF. The DNA of the CDR3 is TGTGCCAGCAGCGTAGGACTAGCGGGGAGGGAAGAGACCCAGTACTTC.

A few counts support this clonotype. The chain carries TRBV29-1 and TRBJ1-1; D is uncertain. V lost 4 bases and J 0 bases, leaving 9 bases between the germline ends. Germline V lookup: CDR1 SQVTM, CDR2 ANQGSEA. The CDR3 has 13 residues. Here the CDR3 DNA reads TGCAGCGTTGGGCCGGAACTGAACACTGAAGCTTTCTTT. Encoded protein: CSVGPELNTEAFF.

The chain has TRBV15 and TRBJ1-2, with D possibly TRBD1 on 5 matching bases. The V end was cut by 4 bases, the J end by 8 bases, with 11 bases between. This CDR3 has 12 residues. CDR1 LNHNV and CDR2 YYDKDF come from the germline V gene (reference sequence). Here the CDR3 reads CATSTEGLGYTF. The CDR3 bases are TGTGCCACCAGCACGGAGGGGCTCGGCTACACCTTC.

This clonotype was found many times. This sequence joins TRBV5-6 and TRBJ1-5; a weak D match, TRBD1 (6 bases). This CDR3 region has 16 residues. The V end lost 3 bases, the J end lost 2 bases, and 15 bases lay between the germline ends. The germline V gene encodes CDR1 SGHDT and CDR2 YYEEEE. The DNA of the CDR3 is TGTGCCAGCAGCTCGACCCACAGGGCTGGCAATCAGCCCCAGCATTTT. This sequence encodes CASSSTHRAGNQPQHF. Looking up the rest from reference TRBV5-6 and TRBJ1-5 gives the full variable domain: DAGVTQSPTHLIKTRGQQVTLRCSPKSGHDTVSWYQQALGQGPQFIFQYYEEEERQRGNFPDRFSGHQFPNYSSELNVNALLLGDSALYLCASSSTHRAGNQPQHFGDGTRLSIL.

In regard to this clonotype: One end of the junction varies from germline; a read error may be responsible. The rearrangement joins TRBV11-3 to TRBJ2-5, with a tentative D call TRBD2 (5 bases). This CDR3 contains 12 residues. From germline, CDR1 is SGHNT and CDR2 YENEEA. The CDR3 loop is CAGSLAVETQYF. CDR3 DNA sequence: TGTGCCGGCAGCCTAGCAGTTGAGACCCAGTACTTC.

This clonotype was seen ten or more times. This sequence joins TRBV6-4 and TRBJ1-2, with 10 bases fitting TRBD1. Losses at the gene ends were 4 bases for V and 7 bases for J; bases not matched to a gene: 3. This CDR3 comprises 13 residues. Germline V gene lookup returns CDR1 MRHNA and CDR2 SNTAGT. The CDR3 DNA follows: TGTGCCAGCAGTGGGGACAGGGGTTTTGGCTACACCTTC. Translated, it gives CASSGDRGFGYTF.

The CDR3 DNA follows: TGTGCCAGCAGCTTAAACGGGCCGACCGGGACAGTTATCGAGTTCCAAGAGACCCAGTACTTC. Encoded protein: CASSLNGPTGTVIEFQETQYF. The chain links TRBV11-3 to TRBJ2-5, with 7 positions matching TRBD1. The length of the CDR3 is 21 residues. Germline V gene sequence: CDR1 SGHNT, CDR2 YENEEA. V was pared by 2 bases and J by 1 base, with 22 bases of the junction left unmatched.